The T cell receptor (beta chain) described here comes from a study of shared T cell receptors in the human thymus. The germline gives CDR1 LNHNV, CDR2 YYDKDF (reference sequence). V dropped 3 bases and J dropped 6 bases, with 15 bases sitting between them. CDR3 size: 15 residues. Data came from immunoSEQ multiplex PCR; TCRdb stores just in-frame clones and leaves some out. The table has over 350,000 clones, 85% to 95% seen once. The sample consisted of thymocytes. This chain connects TRBV15 to TRBJ2-1; D is undetermined. This sequence originates from a human donor. The DNA for the CDR3 is TGTGCCACCAGCAGTCCCGCCGGGCCAGGCAATGAGCAGTTCTTC. It specifies CATSSPAGPGNEQFF.